Reported below is one T cell receptor (beta chain). Its recognized antigen is unknown. No base-level quality is on record; no much larger clone is a single base apart. This sample is part of a study of blood T cell repertoires in COVID-19 (TCRdb year 2020). In terms of the full investigation: The collaborator samples originated in the United States, Italy and Spain and spanned the acute and convalescent phases of COVID-19. Where HLA class I and class II types were available, the types were taken from metadata supplied by the sample provider, not from assay-based typing. Samples came from the ongoing ImmuneRACE study (first 160 participants) plus 1,254 subjects from 6 global collaborators. A freely available public database, intended as a resource for researchers studying the immune response to SARS-CoV-2, is where the repertoires were released. A de-identified subject ID, COVID-19 status, age in years and sex were almost always included in the sample metadata. Deeply sampled blood TCRbeta repertoires from subjects exposed to, actively infected with, or recovered from COVID-19 were included in the dataset. The prospective study material was composed of cDNA or gDNA derived from T cells, B-cell-depleted T cells, or PBMCs.

Broad study findings and their caveats: Clinical and demographic metadata were provided uncurated, with the amount varying by source and participant.

Collaborating institutions collected whole blood in K2EDTA tubes following their own protocols. For TCRbeta analysis, collaborators shipped samples as frozen whole blood, isolated PBMCs, or DNA extracted from either of those sample types. TCRbeta CDR3 regions were amplified from genomic DNA by means of the immunoSEQ Assay, a bias-controlled multiplex PCR. In the source study's methods: The number of nucleated cells in each sample was estimated from the amplification of reference gene primers within the assay. Sequence reads were collapsed and filtered to measure the absolute abundance of every unique TCRbeta CDR3 rearrangement. For each sample, productive Simpson clonality was calculated as the square root of Simpson's diversity index across productive rearrangements. Sourced from immuneACCESS, this table was stored by TCRdb with only in-frame sequences that have V and J called. A share of the clones is absent; for the studies checked, an unresolved V gene accounts for under half, and the remainder has no known explanation. V, J and clone size were drawn from that table, and D and trimming were deduced from the DNA. The sample yields about 100,000 clones; almost 80% were counted once. Roughly a third of the sample goes to the ten largest clones.

Reading from cysteine to phenylalanine, the CDR3 counts 16 amino acids. Only the CDR3 region is kept as DNA, spanning 48 bases read in frame from base 1. CDR1 and CDR2, per the germline V gene (reference sequence), are PRHDT and FYEKMQ. Clipping removes 5 bases from V and 6 bases from J, with 9 as the unmatched junction base count. The chain joins TRBV13 to TRBJ2-3, with TRBD2 identical over 12 junction bases. The receptor was derived from a man between 65 and 85 years old with active or convalescent COVID-19. The sequencing sample was made of peripheral blood. The CDR3 corresponds to CASSPGLAGTRDTQYF. The nucleotide sequence reads as follows: TGTGCCAGCAGCCCCGGACTAGCGGGGACGCGGGATACGCAGTATTTT.